These 3 T cell receptor beta chains were sequenced from one sample in a study of cytomegalovirus exposure and HLA in healthy donors. 13 Jbeta primers and 60 Vbeta primers were used for the PCR. The repertoire was sequenced with immunoSEQ multiplex PCR; TCRdb's copy has only in-frame clones and lacks some. The data contain under 150,000 clones, roughly four fifths of them seen just once; the ten biggest clones take up almost 6%. The specimen was PBMCs. The receptors come from a woman aged 40 to 55 in good health and CMV-seropositive.

This rearrangement joins TRBV29-1 to TRBJ2-1; 11 bases align to TRBD2. V shed 1 base and J 6 bases; nucleotides not matched to a gene: 2. CDR1 and CDR2 from the germline V gene are SQVTM and ANQGSEA. The CDR3 contains 14 residues. CDR3 residues: CSVEGLAGLNEQFF. The DNA for the CDR3 is TGCAGCGTTGAAGGACTAGCGGGACTCAATGAGCAGTTCTTC.

This rearrangement joins TRBV6-5 to TRBJ2-7; weak D call: TRBD1 (6 bases). Trimming left V 6 bases short and J 3 bases short, with 12 bases between. The germline V gene has CDR1 MNHEY and CDR2 SVGAGI. This CDR3 is built from 13 residues. CDR3 nucleotide sequence: TGTGCCAGCAGAAGACAGGCCCACTACGAGCAGTACTTC. Its translation is CASRRQAHYEQYF.

A single count supports this clone. The chain recombines TRBV13 with TRBJ2-1; TRBD1 might be the D (6 bases). Trimming removed 5 bases from V and 7 bases from J, with 24 bases in between. The CDR3 is 17 amino acids. CDR1 and CDR2 (germline): PRHDT, FYEKMQ (reference sequence). This chain's CDR3 is CASSPTPTGKGVNEQFF. The DNA for the CDR3 is TGTGCCAGCAGCCCAACACCTACAGGGAAGGGAGTGAATGAGCAGTTCTTC.